This record looks at one T cell receptor beta chain sequence and its context. CDR1 is MNHNY and CDR2 is SVGAGI in the germline V gene (reference sequence). V shed 6 bases, J shed 0 bases, and the junction held 18 bases outside the gene matches. The CDR3 extends over 20 amino acids. Authors' methods: Estimated nucleated cell counts came from reference gene primer amplification. Clones were read by immunoSEQ multiplex PCR, and TCRdb kept only the in-frame ones, dropping some. V and J calls and clone size are as listed in that table; D and trimming were resolved from the DNA. The table records over 95,000 clones, around 74% of them present only once. These data belong to a study of blood T cell repertoires in COVID-19. Looking at the study overall: In each case, the material was cDNA or gDNA derived from T cells, B-cell-depleted T cells, or PBMCs.

The source is a woman older than 75 with active or convalescent COVID-19. Specimen: peripheral blood. This sequence joins TRBV6-6 and TRBJ2-1; 9 nucleotides line up with TRBD2. The CDR3, as DNA: TGTGCCAGCAGCGGAAATACGGGACTAGCCGTAAGTAGCTCCTACAATGAGCAGTTCTTC. Amino acids: CASSGNTGLAVSSSYNEQFF.